This TCR beta chain was obtained from a study of blood T cell repertoires in COVID-19. Assay used: immunoSEQ multiplex PCR; TCRdb lists only in-frame clones, some missing. The data contain approximately 24,000 clones, 75% to 90% of them singletons. The ends were cut back, 2 bases at V and 3 bases at J, with 5 bases in the middle. This CDR3 is built from 13 residues. CDR1 ENHRY and CDR2 SYGVKD come from the germline V gene. The source of this sequence is a human donor in a cohort sampled during active COVID-19. Source material: peripheral blood. V and J are TRBV10-3 and TRBJ2-1; no definite D call. The CDR3: CAISEPFYNEQFF. The CDR3 coding sequence is TGTGCCATCAGTGAGCCCTTCTACAATGAGCAGTTCTTC.